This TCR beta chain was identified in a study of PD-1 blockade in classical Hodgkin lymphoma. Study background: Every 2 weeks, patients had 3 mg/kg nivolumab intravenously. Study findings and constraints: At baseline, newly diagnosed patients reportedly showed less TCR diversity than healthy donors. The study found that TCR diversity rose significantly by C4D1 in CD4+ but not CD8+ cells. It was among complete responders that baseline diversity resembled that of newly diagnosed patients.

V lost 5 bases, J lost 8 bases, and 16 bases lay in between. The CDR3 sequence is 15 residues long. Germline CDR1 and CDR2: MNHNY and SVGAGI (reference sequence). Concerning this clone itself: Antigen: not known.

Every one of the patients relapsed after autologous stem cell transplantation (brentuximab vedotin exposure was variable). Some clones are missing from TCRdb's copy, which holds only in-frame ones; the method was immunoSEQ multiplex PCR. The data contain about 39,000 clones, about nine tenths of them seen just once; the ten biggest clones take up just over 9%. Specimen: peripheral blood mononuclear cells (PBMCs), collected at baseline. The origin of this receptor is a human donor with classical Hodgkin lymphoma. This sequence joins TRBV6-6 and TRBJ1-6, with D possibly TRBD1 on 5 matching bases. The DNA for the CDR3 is TGTGCCAGCAGTAGATCGGGGGGATCGGATTCACCCCTCCACTTT. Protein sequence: CASSRSGGSDSPLHF.